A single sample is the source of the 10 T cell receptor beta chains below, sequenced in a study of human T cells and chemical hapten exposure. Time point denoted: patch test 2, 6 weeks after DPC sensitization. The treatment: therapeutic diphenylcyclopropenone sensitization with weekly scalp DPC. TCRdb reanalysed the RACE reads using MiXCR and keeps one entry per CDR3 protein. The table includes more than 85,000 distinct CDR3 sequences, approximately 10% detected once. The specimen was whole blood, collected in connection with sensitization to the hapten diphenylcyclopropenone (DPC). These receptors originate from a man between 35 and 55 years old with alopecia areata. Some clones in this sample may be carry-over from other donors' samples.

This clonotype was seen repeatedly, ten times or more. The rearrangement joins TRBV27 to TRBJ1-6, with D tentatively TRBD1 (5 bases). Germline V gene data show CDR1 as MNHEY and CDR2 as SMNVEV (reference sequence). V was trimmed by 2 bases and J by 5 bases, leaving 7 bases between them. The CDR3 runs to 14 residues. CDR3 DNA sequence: TGTGCCAGCAGTTTAGGGGGGAATAATTCACCCCTCCACTTT. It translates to CASSLGGNNSPLHF.

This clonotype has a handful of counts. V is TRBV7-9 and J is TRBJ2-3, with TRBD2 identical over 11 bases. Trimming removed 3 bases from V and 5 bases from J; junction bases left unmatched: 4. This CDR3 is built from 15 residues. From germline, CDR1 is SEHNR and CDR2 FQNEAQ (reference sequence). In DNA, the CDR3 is TGTGCCAGCAGCTTCCTAGCGGGGGGTAAAGATACGCAGTATTTT. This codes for CASSFLAGGKDTQYF.

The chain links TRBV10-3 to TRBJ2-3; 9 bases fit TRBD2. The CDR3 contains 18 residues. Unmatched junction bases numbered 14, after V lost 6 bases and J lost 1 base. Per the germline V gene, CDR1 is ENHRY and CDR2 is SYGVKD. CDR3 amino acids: CAISDGASGNVGTDTQYF. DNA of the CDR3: TGTGCCATCAGCGACGGGGCTAGCGGGAATGTGGGCACAGATACGCAGTATTTT.

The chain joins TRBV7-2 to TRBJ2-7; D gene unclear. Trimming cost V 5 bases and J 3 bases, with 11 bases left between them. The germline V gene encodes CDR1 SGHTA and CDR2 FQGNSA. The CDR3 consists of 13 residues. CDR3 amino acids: CASSPDGFYEQYV. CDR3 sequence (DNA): TGTGCCAGCAGCCCGGACGGATTCTACGAGCAGTACGTC.

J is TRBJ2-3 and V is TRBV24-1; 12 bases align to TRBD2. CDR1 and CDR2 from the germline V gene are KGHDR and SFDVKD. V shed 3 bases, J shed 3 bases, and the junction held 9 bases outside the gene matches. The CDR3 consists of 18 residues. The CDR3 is CATSDPRLAGVSTDTQYF. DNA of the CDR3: TGTGCCACCAGTGATCCAAGACTAGCGGGAGTTTCAACAGATACGCAGTATTTT.

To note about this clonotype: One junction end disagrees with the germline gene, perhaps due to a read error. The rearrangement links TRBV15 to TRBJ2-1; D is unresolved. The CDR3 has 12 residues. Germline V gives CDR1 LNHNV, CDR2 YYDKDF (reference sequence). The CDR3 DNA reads TGTGCCACCAGCGGAGATTACAATGAGCAGTTCTTC. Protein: CATSGDYNEQFF.

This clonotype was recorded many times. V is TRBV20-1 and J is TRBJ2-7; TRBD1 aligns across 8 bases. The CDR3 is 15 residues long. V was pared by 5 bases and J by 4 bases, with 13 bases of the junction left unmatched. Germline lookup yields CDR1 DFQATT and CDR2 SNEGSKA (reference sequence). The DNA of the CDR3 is TGCAGTGCTCGGACAGGGATACCCCGTCCGTACGAGCAGTACTTC. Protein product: CSARTGIPRPYEQYF.

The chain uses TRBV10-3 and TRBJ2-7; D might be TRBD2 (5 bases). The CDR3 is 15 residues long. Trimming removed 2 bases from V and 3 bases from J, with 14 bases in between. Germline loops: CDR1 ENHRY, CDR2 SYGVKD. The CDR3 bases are TGTGCCATCAGTGAGGAGGGATTGGTACTCTACGAGCAGTACTTC. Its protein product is CAISEEGLVLYEQYF.

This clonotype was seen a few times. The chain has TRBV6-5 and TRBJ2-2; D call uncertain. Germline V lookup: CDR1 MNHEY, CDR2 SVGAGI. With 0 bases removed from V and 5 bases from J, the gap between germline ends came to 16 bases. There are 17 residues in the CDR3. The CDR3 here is CASSYSFIRVETGELFF. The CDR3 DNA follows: TGTGCCAGCAGTTACTCGTTCATCCGGGTTGAGACCGGGGAGCTGTTTTTT.

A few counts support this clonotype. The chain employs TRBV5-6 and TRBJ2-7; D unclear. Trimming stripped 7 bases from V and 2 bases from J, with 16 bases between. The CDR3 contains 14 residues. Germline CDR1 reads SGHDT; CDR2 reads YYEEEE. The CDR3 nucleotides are TGTGCCAGCGGTTTGGCAGCGAACCCCTACGAGCAGTACGTC. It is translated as CASGLAANPYEQYV.